A single sample gave rise to the 29 T cell receptor beta chains below, sequenced in a study of T cell responses to AZD1222 COVID-19 vaccine. This table comes from immunoSEQ multiplex PCR, and its TCRdb copy is limited to in-frame clones, with some not included. The table lists roughly 150,000 clones, roughly 91% of them singletons. Sequenced material: peripheral blood, taken on day 0 of AZD1222 vaccination. These receptors came from an adult in good health.

V is TRBV27 and J is TRBJ2-7; TRBD2 matches at 7 bases. CDR3 size: 14 residues. The J segment lost 6 bases and the V segment lost 2 bases, leaving 7 bases of the junction unmatched. CDR1 is MNHEY, CDR2 SMNVEV, per germline (reference sequence). The CDR3 nucleotides are TGTGCCAGCAGTTTAGGGGCGGGAGCTTCCGAGCAGTACTTC. As protein: CASSLGAGASEQYF.

This sequence joins TRBV3-1 (or the pseudogene TRBV3-2) and TRBJ2-1; D remains ambiguous. The CDR3 has 14 amino acids. The V and J ends lost 4 bases and 9 bases respectively, with 16 bases between them. Looked up from germline, CDR1 is LGHDT and CDR2 is YNNKEL (reference sequence). Here the CDR3 reads CASSPSRSVGEQFF. The CDR3 region has the DNA TGTGCCAGCAGCCCGAGTCGTTCTGTCGGTGAGCAGTTCTTC.

This chain connects TRBV11-2 to TRBJ1-2; D ambiguous. Germline V CDR1 and CDR2: SGHAT, FQNNGV. With 4 bases removed from V and 7 bases from J, the gap between germline ends came to 10 bases. This CDR3 is 12 amino acids long. The CDR3 protein is CASSYSDAGYTF. CDR3 sequence (DNA): TGTGCCAGCAGCTATTCCGATGCTGGCTACACCTTC. Full variable domain (remainder filled in from reference TRBV11-2 and TRBJ1-2): EAGVAQSPRYKIIEKRQSVAFWCNPISGHATLYWYQQILGQGPKLLIQFQNNGVVDDSQLPKDRFSAERLKGVDSTLKIQPAKLEDSAVYLCASSYSDAGYTFGSGTRLTVV.

The chain employs TRBV11-3 and TRBJ2-1, with 7 bases aligning to TRBD2. V shed 4 bases, J shed 5 bases, and the junction held 5 bases outside the gene matches. The CDR3 is made up of 14 amino acids. Per the germline V gene, CDR1 is SGHNT and CDR2 is YENEEA. For the CDR3, the DNA is TGTGCCAGCAGCTCCGGGACTAACCACAATGAGCAGTTCTTC. Translated: CASSSGTNHNEQFF.

The chain joins TRBV4-2 to TRBJ2-1, with D unresolved. V was clipped by 0 bases and J by 9 bases, with 12 bases between them. The CDR3 spans 14 residues. Germline CDR1 and CDR2: LGHNA and YNFKEQ. This CDR3 is CASSQDGPRSEQFF. In DNA form, the CDR3 reads TGTGCCAGCAGCCAAGATGGCCCCCGGAGTGAGCAGTTCTTC.

This chain uses TRBV5-4 with TRBJ2-2; 8 bases agree with TRBD1. The CDR3 sequence is 16 residues long. CDR1 is SGHNT, CDR2 YYREEE, per germline (reference sequence). Losses at the gene ends were 0 bases for V and 2 bases for J; bases not matched to a gene: 3. The CDR3 nucleotides are TGTGCCAGCAGCTTGGCCGGGACAGGTAACACCGGGGAGCTGTTTTTT. Translating it yields CASSLAGTGNTGELFF.

This chain connects TRBV7-7 to TRBJ2-2; D gene ambiguous. The germline gives CDR1 SSHAT, CDR2 FNYEAQ (reference sequence). CDR3 length: 13 amino acids. The germline V and J ends were trimmed by 5 bases and 4 bases, with 8 bases remaining between them. CDR3 in amino acids: CASSLGPTGELFF. For the CDR3, the DNA is TGTGCCAGCAGCCTCGGGCCCACCGGGGAGCTGTTTTTT. Full variable domain (remainder filled in from reference TRBV7-7 and TRBJ2-2): GAGVSQSPRYKVTKRGQDVTLRCDPISSHATLYWYQQALGQGPEFLTYFNYEAQPDKSGLPSDRFSAERPEGSISTLTIQRTEQRDSAMYRCASSLGPTGELFFGEGSRLTVL.

The genes are TRBV7-9 and TRBJ2-5; D ambiguous. This CDR3 has 13 residues. The V end lost 2 bases, the J end lost 1 base, and 5 bases lay between the germline ends. Germline values: CDR1 SEHNR, CDR2 FQNEAQ (reference sequence). The CDR3 spells CASSLSSQETQYF. The CDR3 DNA sequence: TGTGCCAGCAGCTTATCCTCCCAAGAGACCCAGTACTTC.

This clone was counted a single time. V gene TRBV19 combines with J gene TRBJ2-7; maybe TRBD1 (5 bases). This CDR3 region has 14 residues. V was trimmed by 1 base and J by 1 base, leaving 8 bases between them. Germline V lookup: CDR1 LNHDA, CDR2 SQIVND (reference sequence). The CDR3 DNA reads as TGTGCCAGTAGTATAGGTCAGGGATCCTACGAGCAGTACTTC. Amino acid sequence: CASSIGQGSYEQYF.

The rearrangement uses TRBV7-8 and TRBJ1-5; no clear D gene. The V end was cut by 5 bases, the J end by 3 bases, with 17 bases between. This CDR3 has 16 residues. Germline V CDR1 and CDR2: SGHVS, FQNEAQ. CDR3 nucleotide sequence: TGTGCCAGCAGCCCCAGCCTTTGGAAGCACAATCAGCCCCAGCATTTT. Its protein product is CASSPSLWKHNQPQHF.

The chain joins TRBV7-9 to TRBJ1-2; D perhaps matches TRBD1 (6 bases). The CDR3 has 14 amino acids. Germline CDR1 reads SEHNR; CDR2 reads FQNEAQ (reference sequence). V lost 5 bases to trimming and J lost 2 bases, with 12 bases between them. The CDR3 nucleotides are TGTGCCAGCAGCCCCGCAGGGGCGAACTATGGCTACACCTTC. Translating it yields CASSPAGANYGYTF.

The gene calls are TRBV7-2 and TRBJ1-1; D gene ambiguous. CDR3 size: 12 residues. Germline CDR1 reads SGHTA; CDR2 reads FQGNSA. Trimming left V 3 bases short and J 3 bases short, with 5 bases between. The CDR3 reads CASSFLDTEAFF. Written as DNA, the CDR3 is TGTGCCAGCAGCTTTTTAGACACTGAAGCTTTCTTT.

The chain carries TRBV19 and TRBJ1-1; D unresolved. This CDR3 spans 14 amino acids. V was clipped by 6 bases and J by 4 bases, with 15 bases between them. Germline-derived CDR1 and CDR2 are LNHDA and SQIVND (reference sequence). The CDR3 DNA reads as TGTGCCAGTAGATACAAGGGAACCGGCACTGAAGCTTTCTTT. Its translation: CASRYKGTGTEAFF. The variable domain in full, completed from reference TRBV19 and TRBJ1-1, reads DGGITQSPKYLFRKEGQNVTLSCEQNLNHDAMYWYRQDPGQGLRLIYYSQIVNDFQKGDIAEGYSVSREKKESFPLTVTSAQKNPTAFYLCASRYKGTGTEAFFGQGTRLTVV.

The rearrangement links TRBV7-6 to TRBJ2-7; a possible D gene is TRBD2 (7 bases). The V and J ends lost 5 bases and 4 bases respectively, with 18 bases between them. Germline loops: CDR1 SGHVS, CDR2 FNYEAQ. The CDR3 contains 15 residues. The CDR3 DNA reads TGTGCCAGCAGCCCCCAGGAGGGGGGGCCATACGAGCAGTACTTC. Protein: CASSPQEGGPYEQYF.

The chain is built from TRBV6-5 and TRBJ2-1, with 11 positions matching TRBD1. Trimming at V came to 6 bases and at J to 6 bases, leaving 1 base not matched to a gene. This CDR3 is built from 13 residues. Looked up from germline, CDR1 is MNHEY and CDR2 is SVGAGI. This CDR3 reads CASRGTGGNEQFF. The CDR3 DNA reads as TGTGCCAGCAGAGGGACAGGGGGCAATGAGCAGTTCTTC.

This clone was seen a single time. The rearrangement joins TRBV20-1 to TRBJ2-7; D is perhaps TRBD2 (5 bases). CDR3 length: 13 amino acids. V lost 3 bases and J lost 3, with 12 bases in between. In germline, CDR1 is DFQATT, CDR2 SNEGSKA (reference sequence). Written as DNA, the CDR3 is TGCAGTGCTAGTGTACTAGGGAACTACGAGCAGTACTTC. It translates to CSASVLGNYEQYF.

This chain uses TRBV9 with TRBJ2-3, with D possibly matching TRBD2 (5 bases). CDR1 SGDLS and CDR2 YYNGEE come from the germline V gene. The V and J ends lost 4 bases and 4 bases respectively, with 19 bases between them. This CDR3 has 16 amino acids. The DNA for the CDR3 is TGTGCCAGCAGCTGGGTGATAGCCGGGAACCCAGATACGCAGTATTTT. Amino acids: CASSWVIAGNPDTQYF.

This chain connects TRBV2 to TRBJ2-7; 7 nucleotides match TRBD1. With V trimmed by 6 bases and J by 6 bases, 14 bases remained unmatched. The CDR3 extends over 15 amino acids. Germline CDR1 SNHLY, CDR2 FYNNEI. The CDR3 protein is CASSDTPGQLGEQYF. As DNA, the CDR3 is TGTGCCAGCAGCGACACCCCGGGACAGTTAGGCGAGCAGTACTTC.

The V gene is TRBV11-2, the J gene TRBJ1-2; unclear D gene. The CDR3 spans 16 residues. Germline CDR1 and CDR2: SGHAT and FQNNGV. V was cut by 1 base and J by 0 bases, with 12 bases left in between. CDR3 protein: CASSLVYGSSNYGYTF. For the CDR3, the DNA is TGTGCCAGCAGCTTAGTTTATGGCAGCTCTAACTATGGCTACACCTTC.

The V call is TRBV5-1, the J call TRBJ1-3, with D possibly being TRBD1 (5 bases). V was pared by 0 bases and J by 0 bases, with 10 bases between. Germline assignment: CDR1 SGHRS and CDR2 YFSETQ. The CDR3 spans 16 residues. The CDR3 spells CASSLATGLSGNTIYF. The CDR3 coding sequence is TGCGCCAGCAGCTTGGCCACGGGGCTCTCTGGAAACACCATATATTTT. Complete variable domain (other parts from reference TRBV5-1 and TRBJ1-3): KAGVTQTPRYLIKTRGQQVTLSCSPISGHRSVSWYQQTPGQGLQFLFEYFSETQRNKGNFPGRFSGRQFSNSRSEMNVSTLELGDSALYLCASSLATGLSGNTIYFGEGSWLTVV.

The chain recombines TRBV18 with TRBJ1-1, with D unresolved. The CDR3 is 15 residues long. V lost 1 base and J lost 3, with 12 bases in between. Germline CDR1 reads KGHSH; CDR2 reads LQKENI. DNA of the CDR3: TGTGCCAGCTCACCACGGCCCTACCGAGACACTGAAGCTTTCTTT. This encodes CASSPRPYRDTEAFF.

The rearrangement uses TRBV6-5 and TRBJ2-5; TRBD1 agrees at 10 bases. The V gene end was trimmed by 6 bases and the J gene end by 4 bases; junction bases not matched to a gene: 2. The CDR3 length is 13 residues. The germline V gene has CDR1 MNHEY and CDR2 SVGAGI. Written as DNA, the CDR3 is TGTGCCAGCAGAGGGACAGGGGTAGAGACCCAGTACTTC. Translated: CASRGTGVETQYF.

The V call is TRBV27, the J call TRBJ1-5; TRBD1 might be the D (6 bases). V dropped 6 bases and J dropped 10 bases, with 16 bases sitting between them. There are 13 residues in the CDR3. Germline CDR1 MNHEY, CDR2 SMNVEV (reference sequence). CDR3 region: CASSVKRGYPQHF. The CDR3 bases are TGTGCCAGCAGCGTAAAGAGGGGGTATCCCCAGCATTTT.

The chain carries TRBV6-5 and TRBJ1-2; TRBD1 aligns across 9 bases. This CDR3 comprises 13 residues. Trimming cost V 9 bases and J 4 bases; bases outside gene matches: 6. The germline V gene encodes CDR1 MNHEY and CDR2 SVGAGI. CDR3 DNA sequence: TGTGCCAGTAGGGACAGGGCCGTCTATGGCTACACCTTC. It encodes CASRDRAVYGYTF.

This clone has just one count. The genes are TRBV3-1 (or the pseudogene TRBV3-2) and TRBJ1-1; D is possibly TRBD1 (5 bases). The V end lost 1 base, the J end lost 4 bases, and 13 bases lay between the germline ends. The CDR3 has 15 residues. Germline-derived CDR1 and CDR2 are LGHDT and YNNKEL (reference sequence). The CDR3 reads CASSQGSGRLTEAFF. CDR3 coding DNA: TGTGCCAGCAGCCAAGGGTCAGGGAGACTCACTGAAGCTTTCTTT.

The genes are TRBV29-1 and TRBJ2-1; TRBD2 matches at 9 bases. Germline-derived CDR1 and CDR2 are SQVTM and ANQGSEA. V trimming: 4 bases; J trimming: 5 bases; junction bases outside the gene matches: 3. The CDR3 contains 13 residues. In DNA, the CDR3 is TGCAGCGTTGTGGCTAGCGGGGACAATGAGCAGTTCTTC. Amino acid sequence: CSVVASGDNEQFF.

V usage is TRBV6-5 and J usage is TRBJ1-2; D remains unclear. CDR3 size: 14 residues. Germline assignment: CDR1 MNHEY and CDR2 SVGAGI. V was shortened by 5 bases and J by 3 bases, with 13 bases between the two germline ends. The CDR3 loop is CASSLSWEDYGYTF. The DNA for the CDR3 is TGTGCCAGCAGTCTCTCCTGGGAAGACTATGGCTACACCTTC.

The V gene is TRBV7-2, the J gene TRBJ1-3, with D unresolved. Between the trimmed V and J ends, which lost 11 bases and 3 bases, there was a span of 14 bases. The germline V gene encodes CDR1 SGHTA and CDR2 FQGNSA. The CDR3 sequence is 13 residues long. The CDR3 spells CAWPGPLGNTIYF. Written as DNA, the CDR3 is TGTGCCTGGCCGGGCCCACTTGGAAACACCATATATTTT.

The chain links TRBV19 to TRBJ2-7; D is uncertain. Germline-derived CDR1 and CDR2 are LNHDA and SQIVND (reference sequence). The ends were cut back, 4 bases at V and 3 bases at J, with 7 bases in the middle. The CDR3 has 12 amino acids. As DNA, the CDR3 is TGTGCCAGTAGTACCGCCGGCTACGAGCAGTACTTC. This sequence encodes CASSTAGYEQYF.